This T cell receptor (beta chain) was sequenced for a study of neurological immune-mediated disorders. With 10-nucleotide random UMIs, 5'RACE was used to make the cDNA. Every sequencing run produced over 200 million TCR-beta sequences that came from 15-18 subjects. In TCRdb, the 5' RACE reads were re-called with MiXCR into one record per CDR3 protein. The data show under 70,000 distinct CDR3 sequences, with around 5.2% seen just once and 2.8% held by the top ten. Germline CDR1 is SGHRS and CDR2 is YFSETQ. The CDR3 spans 14 residues. Trimming took off 5 bases at V and 2 bases at J, with 10 bases between the two ends. This clonotype was seen many times.

The genes are TRBV5-1 and TRBJ2-2, with D unresolved. The clonotype comes from a woman under 40 with multiple sclerosis. The material sequenced was PBMCs. CDR3 DNA sequence: TGCGCCAGCAGTTATCTATACAACACCGGGGAGCTGTTTTTT. Amino acid sequence: CASSYLYNTGELFF.